This TCR beta chain emerged from a study of blood T cell repertoires in COVID-19 (TCRdb year 2020). Background for the entire study: Collaborator samples came from the United States, Italy and Spain and covered acute and convalescent phases of COVID-19. A de-identified subject ID, COVID-19 status, age in years and sex were almost always included in the sample metadata. The samples were drawn from two sources: the first 160 participants of the ongoing ImmuneRACE study, and 1,254 subjects contributed by 6 global collaborators. A freely available public database, intended as a resource for researchers studying the immune response to SARS-CoV-2, is where the repertoires were released. Where HLA class I and class II types were available, the types were taken from metadata supplied by the sample provider, not from assay-based typing. The prospective study material was composed of cDNA or gDNA derived from T cells, B-cell-depleted T cells, or PBMCs. Deeply sampled blood TCRbeta repertoires from subjects exposed to, actively infected with, or recovered from COVID-19 were included in the dataset.

Concerning this clone: Its antigen is still unknown. No much larger clone exists at a distance of one base, and base qualities are not known.

Its CDR3 holds 16 amino acids, cysteine through phenylalanine. The entry retains the CDR3 DNA only, 48 bases that are in frame from base 1. Clipping removes 3 bases from V and 3 bases from J, with 10 as the unmatched junction base count. The CDR1 and CDR2 encoded by the germline V gene (reference sequence) are SEHNR and FQNEAQ. Results and caveats for the whole study, not just this receptor: Clinical and demographic metadata were provided uncurated, with the amount varying by source and participant.

In Seattle, one collaborating source enrolled patients while the infection was active and tracked those patients longitudinally over the course of disease. The collaborating institutions used their own protocols to collect whole blood in K2EDTA tubes. Collaborator samples were shipped for TCRbeta analysis as frozen whole blood, isolated PBMCs, or DNA extracted from either sample type. TCRbeta CDR3 regions were amplified from genomic DNA by means of the immunoSEQ Assay, a bias-controlled multiplex PCR. In the source study's methods: Within the assay, amplification of reference gene primers was used to estimate how many nucleated cells each sample contained. To quantify the absolute abundance of each unique TCRbeta CDR3 rearrangement, sequence reads were collapsed and filtered. Productive Simpson clonality was computed per sample as the square root of Simpson's diversity index over productive rearrangements. This is the immuneACCESS table as TCRdb keeps it, with only in-frame sequences that have V and J called. A part of the clones is gone; compared with another copy, unresolved V genes explain less than half, and the rest is unexplained. The V and J calls and clone size come from that table; D and trimming were worked out from the DNA. Across this sample there are about 130,000 clones, with around nine tenths seen only once. The ten most abundant clones make up over 9.5% of the sample.

Sample: peripheral blood. This sequence uses TRBV7-9 and TRBJ2-7, and 8 bases in between align with TRBD1. This clonotype was sampled from a woman in her seventies with COVID-19, enrolled during active disease. The CDR3 region has the sequence CASSFRTGSGHYEQYF. The DNA is TGTGCCAGCAGCTTTAGGACAGGGTCAGGTCACTACGAGCAGTACTTC.